This T cell receptor beta chain was profiled in a study of blood T cell repertoires in COVID-19. As for the study in general: Sources were T cells, B-cell-depleted T cells, or PBMCs; the material itself was cDNA or gDNA.

Germline lookup yields CDR1 LNHDA and CDR2 SQIVND (reference sequence). V was clipped by 3 bases and J by 3 bases, with 12 bases between them. The length of the CDR3 is 16 residues. The data were produced by immunoSEQ multiplex PCR, yet TCRdb's version contains in-frame clones alone and is incomplete. The data contain approximately 93,000 clones, just over 85% of them singletons. This chain uses TRBV19 with TRBJ2-6; unclear D gene. Sequences were obtained from peripheral blood. The sequence derives from a man aged 45-65 years with active or convalescent COVID-19. CDR3 DNA: TGTGCCAGTAGTATTTGGTACCTTAGTGGGGCCAACGTCCTGACTTTC. It specifies CASSIWYLSGANVLTF. Full variable domain (missing parts from reference TRBV19 and TRBJ2-6): DGGITQSPKYLFRKEGQNVTLSCEQNLNHDAMYWYRQDPGQGLRLIYYSQIVNDFQKGDIAEGYSVSREKKESFPLTVTSAQKNPTAFYLCASSIWYLSGANVLTFGAGSRLTVL.